Below, 17 T cell receptor beta chains from the same sample are listed, as sequenced in a study of shared clonotypes between healthy human individuals. The assay was immunoSEQ multiplex PCR, and TCRdb's table has in-frame clones only and misses some. Of about 1.5 million clones listed, roughly 97% were seen once; the top ten hold over 1%. Source material: naive CD4+ T cells sorted from blood. Documented subset: CD45RA+ positively selected. The receptors were gathered from a man between 25 and 39 years old in good health.

V is TRBV18 and J is TRBJ2-5, with 9 bases fitting TRBD2. The ends lost 3 bases at V and 7 bases at J; junction bases unmatched: 12. CDR1 is KGHSH, CDR2 LQKENI, per germline. This CDR3 comprises 16 residues. For the CDR3, the DNA is TGTGCCAGCTCACCGCAAGGACTAGCGCCTGGGGGGACCCAGTACTTC. Translated, it gives CASSPQGLAPGGTQYF.

The chain joins TRBV5-1 to TRBJ2-3; D gene unclear. Trimming removed 4 bases from V and 0 bases from J, with 6 bases in between. Germline values: CDR1 SGHRS, CDR2 YFSETQ. The length of the CDR3 is 13 residues. CDR3 DNA: TGCGCCAGCAGCAAAGCTAGCACAGATACGCAGTATTTT. Its protein is CASSKASTDTQYF.

The chain is built from TRBV10-3 and TRBJ1-4, with TRBD1 identical over 10 bases. The J segment lost 5 bases and the V segment lost 6 bases, leaving 3 bases of the junction unmatched. The CDR3 length is 14 residues. CDR1 is ENHRY, CDR2 SYGVKD, per germline. The CDR3 spells CAIREGQGNEKLFF. Here the CDR3 DNA reads TGTGCCATCAGGGAGGGACAGGGGAATGAAAAACTGTTTTTT.

The genes are TRBV5-1 and TRBJ2-7, with TRBD2 matching 7 bases. This CDR3 comprises 17 residues. The V gene end was trimmed by 6 bases and the J gene end by 0 bases; junction bases not matched to a gene: 15. Germline CDR1 SGHRS, CDR2 YFSETQ. CDR3: CASTATQAGRSSYEQYF. In DNA, the CDR3 is TGCGCCAGCACCGCCACCCAAGCGGGGAGGAGCTCCTACGAGCAGTACTTC.

The chain carries TRBV15 and TRBJ2-3, with D tentatively TRBD1 (7 bases). CDR1 is LNHNV, CDR2 YYDKDF, per germline (reference sequence). Between the trimmed V and J ends, which lost 0 bases and 5 bases, there was a span of 15 bases. The CDR3 consists of 16 residues. The CDR3 coding sequence is TGTGCCACCAGCAGAGATCGGGCTCAGGGGGGAGATACGCAGTATTTT. This codes for CATSRDRAQGGDTQYF.

V is TRBV19 and J is TRBJ2-1; TRBD2 matches 8 bases. The germline gives CDR1 LNHDA, CDR2 SQIVND (reference sequence). The CDR3 loop spans 17 amino acids. Germline trimming cut 4 bases from V and 4 bases from J; bases unmatched to any gene: 12. In nucleotides, the CDR3 is TGTGCCAGTAGTAACACCGGGGGCGGGAGGATATACAATGAGCAGTTCTTC. Translated: CASSNTGGGRIYNEQFF.

The chain couples TRBV15 to TRBJ2-6; D is uncertain. The V end was cut by 2 bases, the J end by 2 bases, with 7 bases between. The CDR3 is made up of 15 amino acids. CDR1 is LNHNV, CDR2 YYDKDF, per germline (reference sequence). The CDR3 sequence: CATSRQVTGANVLTF. CDR3 DNA sequence: TGTGCCACCAGCAGACAGGTTACTGGGGCCAACGTCCTGACTTTC.

This clone was counted between two and nine times. The chain uses TRBV9 and TRBJ2-2; the D is unclear. The CDR3 has 15 amino acids. The germline V gene encodes CDR1 SGDLS and CDR2 YYNGEE. Between the trimmed V and J ends, which lost 4 bases and 1 base, there was a span of 11 bases. In nucleotides, the CDR3 is TGTGCCAGCAGCCGACGGCGGCAGAACACCGGGGAGCTGTTTTTT. Amino acids: CASSRRRQNTGELFF.

The chain couples TRBV19 to TRBJ2-4, with D perhaps TRBD1 (7 bases). There are 14 residues in the CDR3. Germline CDR1 and CDR2: LNHDA and SQIVND (reference sequence). V was pared by 9 bases and J by 5 bases, with 17 bases between. CDR3 DNA sequence: TGTGCCAGCACAAACCGCGGGACAGAAAACATTCAGTACTTC. This codes for CASTNRGTENIQYF.

Concerning this clone itself: This CDR3 is also generated by other DNA sequences in the sample. The chain is built from TRBV2 and TRBJ2-5; perhaps TRBD2 as D (5 bases). V lost 4 bases, J lost 5 bases, and 14 bases lay in between. CDR3 length equals 14 residues. Germline V gene sequence: CDR1 SNHLY, CDR2 FYNNEI. This chain's CDR3 is CASSGLAGGETQYF. In DNA form, the CDR3 reads TGTGCCAGCAGTGGGCTAGCTGGAGGCGAGACCCAGTACTTC.

The sample holds one count of this clone. The chain uses TRBV28 and TRBJ2-7, with D possibly TRBD1 on 6 matching bases. The germline CDR1 and CDR2 sequences are MDHEN and SYDVKM. CDR3 length equals 13 residues. Trimming removed 8 bases at V and 3 bases at J, with 14 bases between. This CDR3 is CASQPGHRYEQYF. For the CDR3, the DNA is TGTGCCAGCCAACCGGGACATCGCTACGAGCAGTACTTC.

V is TRBV7-8 and J is TRBJ1-4, with D maybe TRBD1 (6 bases). Trimming stripped 1 base from V and 6 bases from J, with 9 bases between. Germline V gives CDR1 SGHVS, CDR2 FQNEAQ. The CDR3 sequence is 14 residues long. The CDR3 DNA is TGTGCCAGCAGCTTAGGGTCAGGGGATGAAAAACTGTTTTTT. Protein sequence: CASSLGSGDEKLFF. The variable domain in full, completed from reference TRBV7-8 and TRBJ1-4, reads GAGVSQSPRYKVAKRGQDVALRCDPISGHVSLFWYQQALGQGPEFLTYFQNEAQLDKSGLPSDRFFAERPEGSVSTLKIQRTQQEDSAVYLCASSLGSGDEKLFFGSGTQLSVL.

The chain has TRBV15 and TRBJ2-2, with a tentative D call TRBD2 (6 bases). The V and J ends lost 1 base and 2 bases respectively, with 8 bases between them. The germline V gene encodes CDR1 LNHNV and CDR2 YYDKDF (reference sequence). The CDR3 sequence is 15 residues long. CDR3: CATSRVADNTGELFF. CDR3 nucleotide sequence: TGTGCCACCAGCAGAGTAGCGGATAACACCGGGGAGCTGTTTTTT.

The chain recombines TRBV29-1 with TRBJ2-5, with D maybe TRBD1 (6 bases). The V end was cut by 7 bases, the J end by 4 bases, with 16 bases between. From germline, CDR1 is SQVTM and CDR2 ANQGSEA. This CDR3 region has 13 residues. The CDR3 is CSAGVSSRETQYF. CDR3 nucleotides: TGCAGCGCAGGGGTCTCGTCCCGAGAGACCCAGTACTTC.

The chain uses TRBV11-2 and TRBJ2-5; D is ambiguous. The germline CDR1 and CDR2 sequences are SGHAT and FQNNGV. The CDR3 totals 14 residues. The ends were cut back, 1 base at V and 4 bases at J, with 10 bases in the middle. Here the CDR3 reads CASSLGGRRETQYF. The CDR3 DNA sequence: TGTGCCAGCAGCTTAGGAGGACGGCGAGAGACCCAGTACTTC. The full variable domain, with the rest looked up from reference TRBV11-2 and TRBJ2-5, is EAGVAQSPRYKIIEKRQSVAFWCNPISGHATLYWYQQILGQGPKLLIQFQNNGVVDDSQLPKDRFSAERLKGVDSTLKIQPAKLEDSAVYLCASSLGGRRETQYFGPGTRLLVL.

This clone was counted a single time. The chain carries TRBV7-2 and TRBJ1-5, with a weak D call TRBD1 (6 bases). The ends were cut back, 5 bases at V and 7 bases at J, with 12 bases in the middle. CDR3 length equals 13 residues. CDR1 is SGHTA and CDR2 is FQGNSA in the germline V gene. Written as DNA, the CDR3 is TGTGCCAGCAGCCGCGACAGGAACCAGCCCCAGCATTTT. It translates to CASSRDRNQPQHF.

Comment on this clone: The identical CDR3 is also encoded by other nucleotide sequences in the sample. The chain is built from TRBV18 and TRBJ2-1; 13 positions agree with TRBD2. After removal of 2 bases from V and 2 bases from J, the junction contained 0 bases not matched to a gene. The germline V gene encodes CDR1 KGHSH and CDR2 LQKENI. The CDR3 has 16 residues. DNA of the CDR3: TGTGCCAGCTCACCAGGACTAGCGGGGGCCTACAATGAGCAGTTCTTC. Translating it yields CASSPGLAGAYNEQFF.